The 8 T cell receptor beta chains below were found in one sample sequenced in a study of CDR3 diversity in severe acne. MiXCR, run by TCRdb on the PCR reads, gives a single entry per CDR3 protein. Found here are more than 80,000 distinct CDR3 sequences, about 53% of them singletons; the top ten hold roughly 10%. Sequencing was performed on blood. The receptors derive from a male donor with severe acne vulgaris.

This clonotype showed up just a few times. The CDR3 nucleotides are TGTGCCATCAGTGGGGGAGGACCCCTGAACACTGAAGCTTTCTTT. As protein: CAISGGGPLNTEAFF. The rearrangement joins TRBV10-3 to TRBJ1-1; the D is unclear. CDR1 is ENHRY, CDR2 SYGVKD, per germline. V was clipped by 4 bases and J by 0 bases, with 12 bases between them. This CDR3 contains 15 residues.

V is TRBV24-1 and J is TRBJ2-1, with 10 positions matching TRBD2. The length of the CDR3 is 14 residues. Germline V lookup: CDR1 KGHDR, CDR2 SFDVKD. V lost 0 bases and J lost 9; bases outside the gene matches: 1. Here the CDR3 DNA reads TGTGCCACCAGTGATTTGGGACTAGCGGTTGAGCAGTTCTTC. Amino acid sequence: CATSDLGLAVEQFF.

This clonotype was picked up a small number of times. The rearrangement links TRBV7-2 to TRBJ2-2; 7 nucleotides align to TRBD2. V gave up 5 bases and J gave up 7 bases; unmatched junction bases: 16. Germline V gives CDR1 SGHTA, CDR2 FQGNSA. The CDR3 has 17 residues. CDR3 DNA: TGTGCCAGCAGCCAAGTAGCAGGGAGGGGCTTCGGCGGGGAGCTGTTTTTT. Translation: CASSQVAGRGFGGELFF.

The chain is built from TRBV12-3 or TRBV12-4 and TRBJ2-1; the D is unclear. V gave up 1 base and J gave up 7 bases, with 5 bases separating them. The CDR3 runs to 12 residues. CDR3 protein: CASSLGQNEQFF. The CDR3 nucleotides are TGTGCCAGCAGTTTAGGGCAAAATGAGCAGTTCTTC.

This chain links TRBV5-1 with TRBJ2-2; 10 nucleotides line up with TRBD1. CDR3 size: 13 residues. Germline V gives CDR1 SGHRS, CDR2 YFSETQ. V shed 1 base and J 13 bases; nucleotides not matched to a gene: 4. This chain's CDR3 is CASSLSGQGMLFF. For the CDR3, the DNA is TGCGCCAGCAGCTTGTCGGGACAGGGGATGCTGTTTTTT. The full variable domain, rest sourced from reference TRBV5-1 and TRBJ2-2, is KAGVTQTPRYLIKTRGQQVTLSCSPISGHRSVSWYQQTPGQGLQFLFEYFSETQRNKGNFPGRFSGRQFSNSRSEMNVSTLELGDSALYLCASSLSGQGMLFFGEGSRLTVL.

This clonotype was picked up a small number of times. As the CDR3 is not closed by the conserved phenylalanine or tryptophan, this likely results from a read error. V gene TRBV6-5 combines with J gene TRBJ2-7, with TRBD1 matching 9 bases. The CDR3 length is 16 residues. V gave up 8 bases and J gave up 0 bases; unmatched junction bases: 11. Germline V gene sequence: CDR1 MNHEY, CDR2 SVGAGI. The DNA for the CDR3 is TGTGCCAGCGGTCACTCGAGGGGACAGGGCTCCTACGAGCAGTACTAC. Its translation is CASGHSRGQGSYEQYY.

This clonotype showed up just once. DNA of the CDR3: TGTGCCAGCAGCTTGGGGGGCGGAGCCGGGGAGCTGTTTTTT. Encoded protein: CASSLGGGAGELFF. The V gene is TRBV5-6, the J gene TRBJ2-2, with TRBD1 as a possible D gene (5 bases). Germline values: CDR1 SGHDT, CDR2 YYEEEE. The CDR3 covers 14 residues. Trimming removed 0 bases at V and 6 bases at J, with 9 bases between.

Ten or more counts support this clonotype. The V gene is TRBV5-8, the J gene TRBJ2-7; D gene ambiguous. Trimming removed 3 bases from V and 3 bases from J, with 7 bases in between. Per the germline V gene, CDR1 is SGHTS and CDR2 is YDEGEE. The CDR3 has 12 residues. For the CDR3, the DNA is TGTGCCAGCAGCTCGCCTAACTACGAGCAGTACTTC. It yields the protein CASSSPNYEQYF.